This T cell receptor beta chain was obtained from a study of OX40 agonist ivuxolimab in advanced cancers. With 3 bases removed from V and 3 bases from J, the gap between germline ends came to 8 bases. Germline V gives CDR1 MDHEN, CDR2 SYDVKM. The CDR3 runs 13 residues. Sequencing used immunoSEQ multiplex PCR; TCRdb keeps in-frame clones, though not all of them. The repertoire has about 18,000 clones, 70% to 85% of them found once; the top ten carry roughly 15%. The sequencing here drew on CD4+ or CD8+ T cells sorted from blood, taken in a trial of the OX40 agonist ivuxolimab. The TCR comes from an adult with an advanced solid tumor such as melanoma, head and neck, liver or kidney cancer. The V and J genes are TRBV28 and TRBJ1-2, with a tentative D call TRBD1 (6 bases). The CDR3 loop is CASSLSGDYGYTF. The CDR3 region has the DNA TGTGCCAGCAGTTTGTCAGGGGACTATGGCTACACCTTC.